The rows below give T cell receptor beta chains drawn from one sample of a study of cytomegalovirus exposure and HLA in healthy donors. The assay was immunoSEQ multiplex PCR, and TCRdb's table has in-frame clones only and misses some. Of 150,000 to 200,000 clones listed, over 60% are singletons. Material for sequencing was PBMCs. The receptor set was obtained from a man in his fifties in good health and CMV-seropositive. CDR3s leave out the opening cysteine and the closing phenylalanine or tryptophan. Each record gives: V gene, CDR3 protein.

TRBV28,ASRGTVTQDTIY
TRBV19,ASRVVAGWSNQPQH
TRBV7-9,ASSPELGQGSGELF
TRBV10-3,AIMGEDANEKLF
TRBV28,ASSIPGLAKETQY
TRBV28,ASQPPGVNTEAF
TRBV10-3,AAGSSGGDHIGELF
TRBV29-1,SVTGTVEDTQY
TRBV11-1,ASSLFWGQADTQY
TRBV7-6,ASSLGPPTGSSSTDTQY
TRBV4-1,ASSSQAYEQY
TRBV2,ASSDPPEQY
TRBV4-1,ASRPQGASGNEQF
TRBV5-3,ARSYFTNWDRPNYGYT
TRBV28,ASSLGPYQGAKNTEAF
TRBV5-1,ASSLAGGLAGVDTQY
TRBV27,ASSSVNQPQH
TRBV6-5,ASAREAKTEAF
TRBV2,ASSGDRGKGNSPLH
TRBV18,ASSPRTSGTTDTQY
TRBV7-2,ASSSGQGEYGYT
TRBV7-8,ASSSHRGQGDTQY
TRBV19,ASSRTVQQPQH